This T cell receptor (beta chain) stems from a study of identifying expanded T cells in peripheral blood. Study conclusions and caveats: Roughly 1.2 clones differed between technical replicates, versus roughly 16 and 20 over time. Across healthy donors, higher total template counts meant significantly greater approximately two-week count variance.

The CDR3 contains 17 residues. V lost 4 bases to trimming and J lost 1 base, with 17 bases between them. Looked up from germline, CDR1 is MGHRA and CDR2 is YSYEKL. No infections or other immune events were documented during collection. The method was immunoSEQ multiplex PCR; TCRdb's version includes in-frame clones alone and lacks a portion of them. The sample gives roughly 92,000 clones, 88% of which show up once; over 15% is in the top ten. A single count supports this clone. Its specificity is unknown. The sample was blood. The V and J genes are TRBV4-1 and TRBJ2-1; a weak D match, TRBD1 (5 bases). The clonotype comes from a person aged 18-70 years in good health. This CDR3 is CASSLHPRRESYNEQFF. In nucleotides, the CDR3 is TGCGCCAGCAGCCTTCACCCACGCAGGGAATCCTACAATGAGCAGTTCTTC.